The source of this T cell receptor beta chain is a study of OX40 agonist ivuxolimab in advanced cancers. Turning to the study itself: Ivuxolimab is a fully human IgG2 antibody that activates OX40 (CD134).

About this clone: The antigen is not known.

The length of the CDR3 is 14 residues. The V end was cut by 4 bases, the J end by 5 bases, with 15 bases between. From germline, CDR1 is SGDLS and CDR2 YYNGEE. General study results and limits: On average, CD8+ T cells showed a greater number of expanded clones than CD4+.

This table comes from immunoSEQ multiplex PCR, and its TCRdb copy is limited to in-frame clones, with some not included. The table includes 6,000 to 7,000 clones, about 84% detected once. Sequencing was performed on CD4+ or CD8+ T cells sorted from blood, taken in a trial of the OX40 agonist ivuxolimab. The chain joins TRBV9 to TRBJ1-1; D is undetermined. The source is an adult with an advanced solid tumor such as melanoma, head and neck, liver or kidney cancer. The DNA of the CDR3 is TGTGCCAGCAGCCCCGGCGGTGGAAATACTGAAGCTTTCTTT. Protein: CASSPGGGNTEAFF.